This TCR beta chain appears in the sequencing data of a study of Graves' ophthalmopathy and Graves' hyperthyroidism. General study findings and limits: Prediction of ophthalmopathy progression reached around 70% sensitivity and roughly 72% specificity.

The CDR3 sequence is 15 residues long. The V end was cut by 2 bases, the J end by 2 bases, with 10 bases between. This clonotype came up many times. Antigen specificity is unknown. Ages of hyperthyroidism patients ran from 18 to 65, and their diagnoses were new, under 2 months' duration. Other autoimmune diseases, uncontrolled infections, pregnancy or lactation ruled patients out of participation. RNA served as the template for amplifying TCR beta CDR3 regions. The workflow started with a first-round RT-PCR run with HTBI primers and then moved on to a second-round multiplex PCR. TCRdb re-analysed the multiplex PCR reads in MiXCR, keeping a single row per CDR3 protein. The sample records hundreds of thousands of distinct CDR3 sequences, around 20% being singletons.

The sequence was obtained from a woman under 30 with stable Graves' hyperthyroidism. The sample consisted of peripheral blood. J is TRBJ1-5 and V is TRBV12-3 or TRBV12-4; D not certain. CDR3 coding DNA: TGTGCCAGCAGTTTACTGGGAATTGGCAATCAGCCCCAGCATTTT. It specifies CASSLLGIGNQPQHF.